A single sample is the source of the 4 T cell receptor beta chains below, sequenced in a study of T cell repertoires in cytomegalovirus infection. No cognate antigen is known for these TCRs. TCRdb processed the reads anew with MiXCR; each CDR3 protein has one entry. The data show 750,000 to 900,000 distinct CDR3 sequences, with roughly 29% seen just once and under 15% held by the top ten. Sequencing was performed on cultured CD8+ T cells from PBMCs, taken from culture after CMV antigen stimulation. These receptors were obtained from a human donor in good health (CMV status not recorded). Some clones in this sample may be carry-over from other donors' samples.

This clonotype was detected only a few times. The V call is TRBV20-1, the J call TRBJ2-6; weak D call: TRBD2 (6 bases). The germline gives CDR1 DFQATT, CDR2 SNEGSKA (reference sequence). The CDR3 sequence is 18 residues long. V lost 3 bases and J lost 0, with 18 bases in between. CDR3 in DNA: TGCAGTGCTAGGGGTCGGAGGGGTTTTGGCTCTGGGGCCAACGTCCTGACTTTC. Translation: CSARGRRGFGSGANVLTF.

This sequence joins TRBV7-9 and TRBJ2-5, with D uncertain. CDR1 is SEHNR and CDR2 is FQNEAQ in the germline V gene (reference sequence). CDR3 size: 12 residues. With 2 bases removed from V and 4 bases from J, the gap between germline ends came to 5 bases. CDR3 sequence: CASSLTLETQYF. CDR3 DNA: TGTGCCAGCAGCTTAACCTTAGAGACCCAGTACTTC.

The table lists this clonotype with a few counts. V usage is TRBV12-3 or TRBV12-4 and J usage is TRBJ1-5, with D possibly matching TRBD1 (5 bases). This CDR3 is built from 15 residues. V lost 6 bases to trimming and J lost 9 bases, with 21 bases between them. The CDR3 reads CASRAPGQGSRPQHF. CDR3 bases: TGTGCCAGCAGAGCGCCCGGGCAGGGCTCCCGGCCCCAGCATTTT.

The chain uses TRBV7-9 and TRBJ2-1, with TRBD2 matching over 11 bases. Germline CDR1 reads SEHNR; CDR2 reads FQNEAQ (reference sequence). V shed 5 bases and J 6 bases; nucleotides not matched to a gene: 9. The CDR3 has 16 residues. CDR3 sequence reads: CASSALLAGVSNEQFF. CDR3 nucleotide sequence: TGTGCCAGCAGCGCGCTACTAGCGGGGGTTAGCAATGAGCAGTTCTTC.